This passage covers 23 T cell receptor beta chains from one sample sequenced in a study of cytomegalovirus exposure and HLA in healthy donors. The PCR ran on 60 Vbeta and 13 Jbeta primers. Some clones are missing from TCRdb's copy, which holds only in-frame ones; the method was immunoSEQ multiplex PCR. The data show a few hundred thousand clones, around 81% seen once. Sequencing was done on a sample of PBMCs. The receptors stem from a woman aged 55-70 years in good health and CMV-seropositive.

The chain has TRBV7-2 and TRBJ2-7; 8 positions match TRBD1. V shed 5 bases, J shed 2 bases, and the junction held 5 bases outside the gene matches. Germline assignment: CDR1 SGHTA and CDR2 FQGNSA. This CDR3 spans 14 amino acids. CDR3: CASSKGQGTYEQYF. CDR3 nucleotide sequence: TGTGCCAGCAGCAAAGGACAGGGCACCTACGAGCAGTACTTC.

V usage is TRBV28 and J usage is TRBJ1-2; D is perhaps TRBD1 (6 bases). V lost 6 bases and J 6 bases, leaving 17 bases between the germline ends. Germline assignment: CDR1 MDHEN and CDR2 SYDVKM. The CDR3 consists of 14 residues. CDR3 region: CASRTQGLKDGYTF. CDR3 DNA sequence: TGTGCCAGCAGGACACAGGGCCTAAAAGATGGCTACACCTTC.

The J gene is TRBJ1-4, the V gene TRBV5-1, with 8 bases fitting TRBD1. This CDR3 spans 16 amino acids. From germline, CDR1 is SGHRS and CDR2 YFSETQ. V shed 4 bases, J shed 2 bases, and the junction held 7 bases outside the gene matches. This CDR3 reads CASSTRQGRTNEKLFF. The CDR3 coding sequence is TGCGCCAGCAGCACACGACAGGGGAGGACTAATGAAAAACTGTTTTTT.

The CDR3 loop is CASSLGQGTVGANVLTF. For the CDR3, the DNA is TGTGCCAGCAGCTTAGGGCAGGGCACGGTTGGGGCCAACGTCCTGACTTTC. This sequence joins TRBV7-6 and TRBJ2-6; possible D gene TRBD1, 5 bases. CDR1 and CDR2 (germline): SGHVS, FNYEAQ. The V and J ends lost 1 base and 3 bases respectively, with 13 bases between them. The CDR3 has 17 residues.

The genes are TRBV20-1 and TRBJ1-2, with D possibly TRBD1 on 5 matching bases. From germline, CDR1 is DFQATT and CDR2 SNEGSKA (reference sequence). The CDR3 runs to 11 residues. V was clipped by 3 bases and J by 8 bases, with 10 bases between them. CDR3 in DNA: TGCAGTGCTAGGGACACCCGCGGCTACACCTTC. Its protein product is CSARDTRGYTF.

This clone occurred a few times. V usage is TRBV5-1 and J usage is TRBJ1-1; no definite D call. Germline V gene lookup returns CDR1 SGHRS and CDR2 YFSETQ. This CDR3 contains 12 residues. With 7 bases removed from V and 0 bases from J, the gap between germline ends came to 7 bases. This chain's CDR3 is CASGDMNTEAFF. The CDR3, as DNA: TGCGCCAGCGGAGATATGAACACTGAAGCTTTCTTT.

The rearrangement links TRBV18 to TRBJ2-3; maybe TRBD2 (6 bases). Trimming pared 0 bases from V and 0 bases from J, leaving 10 bases between. CDR1 and CDR2 (germline): KGHSH, LQKENI. This CDR3 has 16 residues. CDR3 in amino acids: CASSPPLAVSTDTQYF. CDR3 bases: TGTGCCAGCTCACCACCGTTAGCGGTTAGCACAGATACGCAGTATTTT.

J is TRBJ1-1 and V is TRBV10-1; D is unresolved. This CDR3 region has 14 residues. Trimming removed 6 bases at V and 4 bases at J, with 15 bases between. CDR1 and CDR2 from the germline V gene are WNHNN and SYGVQD (reference sequence). The CDR3 coding sequence is TGCGCCAGCAGCCTAGGCCGGGATTCCACTGAAGCTTTCTTT. It encodes CASSLGRDSTEAFF.

The J gene is TRBJ2-7, the V gene TRBV12-5, with 8 bases identical to TRBD1. V shed 6 bases, J shed 3 bases, and the junction held 10 bases outside the gene matches. From germline, CDR1 is LGHNT and CDR2 FRNRAP. The length of the CDR3 is 15 residues. The CDR3 is CASGYGQGRFYEQYF. Here the CDR3 DNA reads TGTGCTAGTGGCTATGGACAGGGAAGATTCTACGAGCAGTACTTC.

The V and J genes are TRBV19 and TRBJ2-3; TRBD2 matches at 9 bases. The CDR3 has 19 residues. J was trimmed by 2 bases and V by 6 bases; bases with no gene match: 18. Looked up from germline, CDR1 is LNHDA and CDR2 is SQIVND (reference sequence). This CDR3 reads CASSNSQGGAGGPTDTQYF. CDR3 bases: TGTGCCAGTAGCAACTCCCAGGGAGGAGCGGGAGGTCCCACAGATACGCAGTATTTT.

The chain links TRBV4-2 to TRBJ1-5; D unresolved. The CDR3 totals 17 residues. Germline CDR1 reads LGHNA; CDR2 reads YNFKEQ. Trimming left V 0 bases short and J 0 bases short, with 12 bases between. CDR3 amino acids: CASSQEQRSYSNQPQHF. The DNA of the CDR3 is TGTGCCAGCAGCCAAGAGCAGAGGAGTTATAGCAATCAGCCCCAGCATTTT.

This clone was recorded only once. The V gene is TRBV30, the J gene TRBJ2-1, with 7 nucleotides matching TRBD1. V was clipped by 2 bases and J by 9 bases; unmatched bases: 4. Germline loops: CDR1 GTSNPN, CDR2 SVGIG (reference sequence). The CDR3 spans 12 residues. The CDR3 loop reads CAWSRQGSEQFF. The CDR3 coding sequence is TGTGCCTGGAGTCGACAGGGAAGTGAGCAGTTCTTC.

The rearrangement uses TRBV6-6 and TRBJ1-2; weak D call: TRBD1 (6 bases). V lost 5 bases, J lost 6 bases, and 19 bases lay in between. The CDR3 consists of 15 residues. Germline-derived CDR1 and CDR2 are MNHNY and SVGAGI (reference sequence). The CDR3 DNA sequence: TGTGCCAGCAGTATGAGAGGGGGGGGGAATCATGGCTACACCTTC. Translated, it gives CASSMRGGGNHGYTF.

The gene calls are TRBV29-1 and TRBJ2-1; possible D gene TRBD2, 6 bases. V lost 4 bases and J 0 bases, leaving 10 bases between the germline ends. This CDR3 contains 14 residues. Germline-derived CDR1 and CDR2 are SQVTM and ANQGSEA. In DNA form, the CDR3 reads TGCAGCGTTGTAGCGGAAAGCTCCTACAATGAGCAGTTCTTC. As protein: CSVVAESSYNEQFF.

This sequence joins TRBV29-1 and TRBJ2-7, with TRBD1 matching over 9 bases. The CDR3 is 12 residues long. The germline V gene has CDR1 SQVTM and CDR2 ANQGSEA. This chain's CDR3 is CIMGTGIYEQYF. The CDR3 nucleotides read TGCATCATGGGGACAGGGATTTACGAGCAGTACTTC.

The V call is TRBV19, the J call TRBJ2-4; TRBD2 matches 7 bases. The CDR3 has 14 amino acids. V lost 1 base to trimming and J lost 9 bases; unmatched junction nucleotides: 6. CDR1 and CDR2 from the germline V gene are LNHDA and SQIVND (reference sequence). CDR3 sequence: CASSIVAGESIQYF. The CDR3 nucleotides are TGTGCCAGTAGTATAGTTGCGGGAGAGAGCATTCAGTACTTC.

The chain recombines TRBV21-1 with TRBJ2-1; the table calls TRBD2, which could not be checked here. TRBV21-1 is a recognized pseudogene. CDR3 length: 18 residues. The CDR3 protein is CASSKVRLRDHPWYEQFF. In DNA, the CDR3 is TGTGCCAGCAGCAAAGTGAGGTTGCGGGACCATCCTTGGTATGAGCAGTTCTTC.

The chain employs TRBV11-2 and TRBJ2-7, with D possibly TRBD1 on 5 matching bases. The germline V gene encodes CDR1 SGHAT and CDR2 FQNNGV. Deletions cut 5 bases from V and 6 bases from J, with 11 bases between. The CDR3 is 12 amino acids. The CDR3 protein is CASSPRVTEQYF. CDR3 DNA: TGTGCCAGCAGCCCCAGGGTTACCGAGCAGTACTTC. Filled out from reference TRBV11-2 and TRBJ2-7, the complete variable domain reads EAGVAQSPRYKIIEKRQSVAFWCNPISGHATLYWYQQILGQGPKLLIQFQNNGVVDDSQLPKDRFSAERLKGVDSTLKIQPAKLEDSAVYLCASSPRVTEQYFGPGTRLTVT.

The chain recombines TRBV28 with TRBJ2-2; 11 bases agree with TRBD2. The CDR3 has 17 amino acids. The germline gives CDR1 MDHEN, CDR2 SYDVKM. Trimming cost V 6 bases and J 1 base; bases outside gene matches: 7. As DNA, the CDR3 is TGTGCCAGCAGCTCCCGAACTAGCGGGAGGAACACCGGGGAGCTGTTTTTT. Protein product: CASSSRTSGRNTGELFF.

V gene TRBV9 combines with J gene TRBJ1-1; D perhaps matches TRBD1 (5 bases). The CDR3 spans 16 residues. The germline gives CDR1 SGDLS, CDR2 YYNGEE. Deletions cut 1 base from V and 1 base from J, with 14 bases between. The CDR3 nucleotides read TGTGCCAGCAGCGTACCACGCAGACAGAAGAACACTGAAGCTTTCTTT. Its protein product is CASSVPRRQKNTEAFF.

V is TRBV19 and J is TRBJ1-1, with 9 positions matching TRBD1. Germline V gives CDR1 LNHDA, CDR2 SQIVND (reference sequence). This CDR3 has 12 residues. The ends lost 3 bases at V and 11 bases at J; junction bases unmatched: 4. The CDR3 DNA follows: TGTGCCAGTAGTATCCGGGACAGGGATGCTTTCTTT. This codes for CASSIRDRDAFF.

CDR3: CASSVEAGGSTDTQYF. The CDR3 DNA reads as TGTGCCAGCAGCGTAGAGGCGGGAGGGTCGACAGATACGCAGTATTTT. The chain uses TRBV9 and TRBJ2-3; TRBD2 matches at 9 bases. There are 16 residues in the CDR3. J was trimmed by 3 bases and V by 0 bases; bases with no gene match: 5. Germline-derived CDR1 and CDR2 are SGDLS and YYNGEE. The whole variable domain, filled in from reference TRBV9 and TRBJ2-3, reads DSGVTQTPKHLITATGQRVTLRCSPRSGDLSVYWYQQSLDQGLQFLIQYYNGEERAKGNILERFSAQQFPDLHSELNLSSLELGDSALYFCASSVEAGGSTDTQYFGPGTRLTVL.

The rearrangement links TRBV19 to TRBJ1-4; TRBD1 matches 7 bases. Trimming cost V 6 bases and J 8 bases; bases outside gene matches: 6. The germline gives CDR1 LNHDA, CDR2 SQIVND (reference sequence). There are 13 residues in the CDR3. The CDR3 nucleotides are TGTGCCAGTAGGGACAGGAAGAACGAAAAACTGTTTTTT. It translates to CASRDRKNEKLFF.